The 10 T cell receptor beta chains given below trace back to one sample, sequenced in a study of T cells in Graves' hyperthyroidism and ophthalmopathy. Authors of the study amplified TCR beta CDR3 regions from RNA transcripts. First-round RT-PCR with HTBI primers amplified the TCR CDR3 region. One entry per CDR3 protein results from TCRdb running MiXCR on the multiplex PCR reads. Of about 500,000 distinct CDR3 sequences listed, 15% to 20% are singletons. The sequencing input was blood. The receptors here all came from a woman younger than 30 with Graves' ophthalmopathy.

V and J are TRBV19 and TRBJ2-1, with D tentatively TRBD2 (6 bases). CDR1 is LNHDA, CDR2 SQIVND, per germline (reference sequence). The CDR3 has 14 amino acids. Trimming cost V 6 bases and J 7 bases, with 16 bases left between them. Here the CDR3 DNA reads TGTGCCAGTAGCCCAAGCGGCGGGAAGAATGAGCAGTTCTTC. It translates to CASSPSGGKNEQFF.

This chain connects TRBV29-1 to TRBJ2-7, with TRBD1 matching 7 bases. CDR1 is SQVTM, CDR2 ANQGSEA, per germline. V was clipped by 5 bases and J by 6 bases; unmatched bases: 1. This CDR3 comprises 10 residues. CDR3 coding DNA: TGCAGCGTTCGGACAGGCGAGCAGTACTTC. This codes for CSVRTGEQYF.

This CDR3 reads CASSFTLMDSRNTIYF. The CDR3 nucleotides read TGTGCCAGCAGCTTTACCTTAATGGACAGCCGAAACACCATATATTTT. The rearrangement links TRBV5-6 to TRBJ1-3; a weak D match, TRBD1 (6 bases). Trimming removed 2 bases at V and 5 bases at J, with 17 bases between. There are 16 residues in the CDR3. Germline lookup yields CDR1 SGHDT and CDR2 YYEEEE.

About this clonotype itself: A much more abundant neighbour one base away suggests this may be a read error. The chain has TRBV7-9 and TRBJ1-1; 9 bases match TRBD1. J was trimmed by 6 bases and V by 5 bases; bases with no gene match: 4. Germline values: CDR1 SEHNR, CDR2 FQNEAQ (reference sequence). The CDR3 spans 13 residues. CDR3 sequence reads: CASSPGQGSEAFF. DNA for the CDR3: TGTGCCAGCAGCCCGGGACAGGGCTCTGAAGCTTTCTTT.

This clonotype was picked up a small number of times. The chain combines TRBV5-1 with TRBJ2-1; 9 bases line up with TRBD1. J lost 8 bases, V lost 1 base, and 4 bases had no gene match. Germline CDR1 is SGHRS and CDR2 is YFSETQ. This CDR3 has 14 residues. The CDR3 region has the DNA TGCGCCAGCAGCTTGACAGGGGGCATGTATGAGCAGTTCTTC. Translation: CASSLTGGMYEQFF. Full variable domain (outside the CDR3, taken from reference TRBV5-1 and TRBJ2-1): KAGVTQTPRYLIKTRGQQVTLSCSPISGHRSVSWYQQTPGQGLQFLFEYFSETQRNKGNFPGRFSGRQFSNSRSEMNVSTLELGDSALYLCASSLTGGMYEQFFGPGTRLTVL.

This clonotype was picked up a small number of times. The chain has TRBV5-6 and TRBJ1-1; tentative D call: TRBD1 (6 bases). This CDR3 has 13 amino acids. V lost 5 bases to trimming and J lost 6 bases, with 14 bases between them. Germline CDR1 SGHDT, CDR2 YYEEEE. CDR3 bases: TGTGCCAGCAGGGTGGTAGGGGGGCCTGAAGCTTTCTTT. Protein: CASRVVGGPEAFF.

The CDR3, as DNA: TGCAGTGCTAGAAGATCTTGGGAGAACACCGGGGAGCTGTTTTTT. This codes for CSARRSWENTGELFF. The J gene is TRBJ2-2, the V gene TRBV20-1; no definite D call. The V gene's germline CDR1 is DFQATT and CDR2 SNEGSKA (reference sequence). The CDR3 covers 15 residues. V was clipped by 2 bases and J by 1 base, with 11 bases between them.

This clonotype was picked up a small number of times. The rearrangement links TRBV6-2 or TRBV6-3 to TRBJ1-1; TRBD1 might be the D (6 bases). Trimming left V 6 bases short and J 0 bases short, with 14 bases between. The germline gives CDR1 MNHEY, CDR2 SVGEGT. The CDR3 totals 15 residues. The CDR3 is CASSLRQVMNTEAFF. Written as DNA, the CDR3 is TGTGCCAGCAGCCTAAGACAGGTAATGAACACTGAAGCTTTCTTT.

This clonotype was recorded at least ten times. The J gene is TRBJ2-5, the V gene TRBV18; D might be TRBD1 or TRBD2, each matching 6 bases. With 1 base removed from V and 1 base from J, the gap between germline ends came to 10 bases. The V gene's germline CDR1 is KGHSH and CDR2 LQKENI. CDR3 length: 15 residues. The DNA for the CDR3 is TGTGCCAGCTCACCACGTCGGGGGCTCCAAGAGACCCAGTACTTC. Its protein product is CASSPRRGLQETQYF.

V usage is TRBV9 and J usage is TRBJ1-5; maybe TRBD1 (5 bases). Germline V gene data show CDR1 as SGDLS and CDR2 as YYNGEE. V was clipped by 0 bases and J by 5 bases, with 12 bases between them. This CDR3 has 15 amino acids. The CDR3 coding sequence is TGTGCCAGCAGCGTAGCTGGGGGGGTACATCAGCCCCAGCATTTT. Amino acids: CASSVAGGVHQPQHF.